Listed here is a single T cell receptor (beta chain). This receptor's antigen is unknown. Sequencing relied on a NextSeq 550. The Human TCR Profiling Kit (MiLaboratory) was used to prepare UMI-labeled 5' RACE TRB cDNA libraries. The full amount of extracted RNA was used for cDNA synthesis, and the full amount of resulting cDNA was used for PCR amplification. Libraries were prepared in parallel with an identical number of PCR cycles. In the original analysis: About 50,000 +/- 9,200 unique UMI-labeled TRB cDNA molecules per library were extracted with MIGEC and MiXCR, with at least two reads per UMI required. An average of about 40,000 +/- 10,000 functional in-frame TRB CDR3 nucleotide clonotypes without stop codons was found per library. After downsampling to 5000 UMI-labeled TRB molecules per sample, diversity metrics such as normalized Shannon-Wiener and Chao1 were calculated in VDJtools. Clonotype-size-weighted physicochemical properties of the central five CDR3 residues (interaction energy, strength, volume and Kidera factor 4) were computed in VDJtools. TCRdb reprocessed the reads, so every CDR3 protein sequence counts as one entry and DNA is not shown. Here the V and J calls rest on TCRdb's processing, not on the authors' analysis. This sample's clone table shows around 81,000 distinct CDR3 sequences. Of the sample, 1.6% falls within the top ten clones.

This record belongs to a study of CXCR3-negative and CXCR3-positive naive CD8 T cells (dated by TCRdb to the late 2010s). General notes on the study: Approximately 140 million TRB reads were obtained in total, roughly 1.5 +/- 0.3 million reads per library. For the TRBV-TRBJ cluster analysis, the naive subsets came from roughly 5 donors, while the memory cells came from 3 donors. Data from about ten donors, pooled across two independent experiments, went into the diversity and physicochemical repertoire analyses. General conclusions and limits of the study: Similar TRBV-TRBJ usage was shown by naive CXCR3-negative and CXCR3-positive cells from the same donor, whereas distinct patterns were shown by memory cells. Compared with CXCR3-negative naive cells, CXCR3-positive naive cells had TRB CDR3s with higher hydrophobicity (lower Kidera factor 4), lower energy, and higher strength and volume indices. Because CXCR3 expression was partially decreased after cryopreservation, freshly isolated PBMCs were used for most assays. Both naive subsets had comparably high repertoire diversity, while memory CD8+ T cells had much lower repertoire diversity. Because surface CD5, which is linked to self-reactivity in mice, was comparable between the naive subsets, TCR interaction strength was also inferred from TRB CDR3 physicochemical properties.

For every CD8+ T cell subset, approximately 330,000 cells were flow-sorted straight into RLT lysis buffer, and each subset was sorted in triplicate. To keep memory contaminants out, a stringent definition of naive CD8+ T cells was applied: CD45RO-CCR7+CD27+CD95-. Peripheral blood mononuclear cells were isolated from buffy coats by standard density gradient centrifugation. Naive CXCR3-negative and CXCR3-positive CD8+ T cells were flow-sorted using a FACSAria III. An RNeasy Mini Kit was used to extract total RNA from the sorted cells. Measured from the cysteine to the phenylalanine, the CDR3 is 16 residues long. DNA for this receptor is not on file. The germline V gene supplies CDR1 SGHTA and CDR2 FQGNSA.

The receptor comes from a human donor in good health. Some clones in this sample may be carry-over from other donors' samples. The rearranged chain carries TRBV7-2 and TRBJ2-1. Sequencing input: naive CXCR3- CD8+ T cells from blood. What this sample's cell subset or site label stands for: CD45RO-CCR7+CD27+CD95- naive CD8+ T cells lacking CXCR3 (TNR3-). CDR3 reads: CASSLDAGTSYNEQFF.